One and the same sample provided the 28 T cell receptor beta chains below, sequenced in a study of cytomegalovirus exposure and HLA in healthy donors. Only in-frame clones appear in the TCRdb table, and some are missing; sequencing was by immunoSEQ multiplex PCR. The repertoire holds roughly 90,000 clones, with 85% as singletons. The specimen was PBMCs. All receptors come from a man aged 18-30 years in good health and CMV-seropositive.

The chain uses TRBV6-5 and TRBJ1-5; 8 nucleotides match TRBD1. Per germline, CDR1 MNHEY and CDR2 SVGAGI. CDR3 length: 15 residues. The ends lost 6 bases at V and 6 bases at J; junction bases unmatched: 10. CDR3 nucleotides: TGTGCCAGCAGGAGGGGACAGGCGCCCCGTCAGCCCCAGCATTTT. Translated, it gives CASRRGQAPRQPQHF.

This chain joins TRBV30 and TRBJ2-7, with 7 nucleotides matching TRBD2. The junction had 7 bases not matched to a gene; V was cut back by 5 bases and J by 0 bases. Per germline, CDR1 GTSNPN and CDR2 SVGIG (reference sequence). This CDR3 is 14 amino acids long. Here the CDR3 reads CAWEPSGDSYEQYF. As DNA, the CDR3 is TGTGCCTGGGAACCTAGCGGCGACTCCTACGAGCAGTACTTC.

The CDR3 DNA follows: TGTGCTGCCCGGGACAGAGGAGGCTACACCTTC. This sequence encodes CAARDRGGYTF. The V call is TRBV19, the J call TRBJ1-2; 7 bases align to TRBD1. The CDR3 covers 11 residues. Germline V gives CDR1 LNHDA, CDR2 SQIVND (reference sequence).

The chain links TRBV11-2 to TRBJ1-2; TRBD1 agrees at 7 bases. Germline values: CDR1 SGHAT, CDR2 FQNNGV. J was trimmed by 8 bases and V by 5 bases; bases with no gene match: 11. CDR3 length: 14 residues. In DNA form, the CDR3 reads TGTGCCAGCAGCAGCGGACAGGCCTCTCCGGGCTACACCTTC. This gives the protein CASSSGQASPGYTF.

The DNA for the CDR3 is TGTGCCAGCAGCTTGGGAGGGTTCAGCTACGAGCAGTACGTC. Protein product: CASSLGGFSYEQYV. This sequence joins TRBV5-6 and TRBJ2-7, with D perhaps TRBD2 (5 bases). Trimming shortened V by 0 bases and J by 3 bases, and 10 bases separated the two germline ends. Per germline, CDR1 SGHDT and CDR2 YYEEEE. The CDR3 spans 14 residues.

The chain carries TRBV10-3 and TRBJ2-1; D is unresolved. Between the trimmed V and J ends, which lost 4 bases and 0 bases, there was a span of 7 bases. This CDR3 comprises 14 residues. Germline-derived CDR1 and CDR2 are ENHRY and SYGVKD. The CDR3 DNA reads TGTGCCATCAGTGTCCTAAGCTCCTACAATGAGCAGTTCTTC. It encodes CAISVLSSYNEQFF.

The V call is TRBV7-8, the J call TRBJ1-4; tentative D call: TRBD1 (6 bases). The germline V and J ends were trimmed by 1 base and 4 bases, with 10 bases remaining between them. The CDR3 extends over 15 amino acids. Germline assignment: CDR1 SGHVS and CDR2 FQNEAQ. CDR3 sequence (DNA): TGTGCCAGCAGCTTAGGCGGACAGATTAATGAAAAACTGTTTTTT. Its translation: CASSLGGQINEKLFF.

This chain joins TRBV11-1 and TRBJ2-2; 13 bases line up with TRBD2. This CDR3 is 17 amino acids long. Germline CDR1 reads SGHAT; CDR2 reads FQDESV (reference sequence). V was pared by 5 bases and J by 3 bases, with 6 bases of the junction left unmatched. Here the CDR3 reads CASSQGLAGHYTGELFF. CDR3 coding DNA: TGTGCCAGCAGCCAGGGACTAGCGGGACACTACACCGGGGAGCTGTTTTTT.

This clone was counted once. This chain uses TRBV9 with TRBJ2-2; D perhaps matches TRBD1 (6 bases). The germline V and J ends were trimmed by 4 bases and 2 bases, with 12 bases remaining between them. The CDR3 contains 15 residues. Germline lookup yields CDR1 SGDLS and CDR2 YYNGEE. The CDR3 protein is CASSLRQDNTGELFF. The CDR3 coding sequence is TGTGCCAGCAGCCTACGACAGGACAACACCGGGGAGCTGTTTTTT.

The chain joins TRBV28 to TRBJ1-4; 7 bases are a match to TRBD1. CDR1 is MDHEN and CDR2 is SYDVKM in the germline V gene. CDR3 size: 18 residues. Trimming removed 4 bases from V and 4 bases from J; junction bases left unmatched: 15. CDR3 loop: CASSSPYSSGGFNEKLFF. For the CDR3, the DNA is TGTGCCAGCAGTTCACCCTATTCCTCAGGGGGGTTTAATGAAAAACTGTTTTTT.

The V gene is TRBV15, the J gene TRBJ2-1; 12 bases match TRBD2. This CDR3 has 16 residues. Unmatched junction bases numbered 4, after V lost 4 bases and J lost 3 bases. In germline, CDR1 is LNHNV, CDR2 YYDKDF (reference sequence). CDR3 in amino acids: CATSTWTSGNYNEQFF. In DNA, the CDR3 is TGTGCCACCAGCACCTGGACTAGCGGGAACTACAATGAGCAGTTCTTC.

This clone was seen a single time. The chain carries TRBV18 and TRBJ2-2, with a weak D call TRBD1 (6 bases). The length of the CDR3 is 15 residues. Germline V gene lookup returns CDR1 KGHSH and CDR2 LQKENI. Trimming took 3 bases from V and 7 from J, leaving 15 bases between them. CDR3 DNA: TGTGCCAGCTCACCTGGGGCAGGGGAGATCGGGGAGCTGTTTTTT. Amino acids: CASSPGAGEIGELFF.

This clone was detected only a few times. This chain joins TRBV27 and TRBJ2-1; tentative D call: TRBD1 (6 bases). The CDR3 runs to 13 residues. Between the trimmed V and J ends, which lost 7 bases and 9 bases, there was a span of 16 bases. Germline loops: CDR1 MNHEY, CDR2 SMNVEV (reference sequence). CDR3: CASTQSRGTEQFF. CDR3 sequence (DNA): TGTGCCAGCACCCAATCCAGGGGCACTGAGCAGTTCTTC.

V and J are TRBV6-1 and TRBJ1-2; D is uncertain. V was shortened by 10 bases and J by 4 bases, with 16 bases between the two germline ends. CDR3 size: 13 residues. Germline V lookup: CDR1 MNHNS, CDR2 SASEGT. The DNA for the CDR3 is TGTGCCACAGGCACTCCGGCTCCCTATGGCTACACCTTC. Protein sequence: CATGTPAPYGYTF.

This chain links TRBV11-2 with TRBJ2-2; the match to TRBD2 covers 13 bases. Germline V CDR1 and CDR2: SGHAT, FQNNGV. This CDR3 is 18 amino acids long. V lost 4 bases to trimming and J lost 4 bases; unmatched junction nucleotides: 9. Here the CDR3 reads CASSSAQGLAGRTGELFF. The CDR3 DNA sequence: TGTGCCAGCAGCTCCGCCCAGGGACTAGCGGGACGCACCGGGGAGCTGTTTTTT.

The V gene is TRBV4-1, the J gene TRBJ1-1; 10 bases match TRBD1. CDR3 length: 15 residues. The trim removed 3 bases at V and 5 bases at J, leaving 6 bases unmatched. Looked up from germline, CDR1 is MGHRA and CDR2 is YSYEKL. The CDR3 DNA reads TGCGCCAGCAGCCAGTCCGGGACAGGGGAGACTGAAGCTTTCTTT. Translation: CASSQSGTGETEAFF.

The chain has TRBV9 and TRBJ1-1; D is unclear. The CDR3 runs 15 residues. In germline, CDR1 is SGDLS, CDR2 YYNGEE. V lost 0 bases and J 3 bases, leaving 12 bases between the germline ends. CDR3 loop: CASSVGFREDTEAFF. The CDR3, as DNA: TGTGCCAGCAGCGTAGGTTTTAGGGAGGACACTGAAGCTTTCTTT.

The chain's CDR3 is CASSYSRASYNEQFF. As DNA, the CDR3 is TGTGCCAGCAGTTACTCGAGGGCTTCCTACAATGAGCAGTTCTTC. This chain uses TRBV6-5 with TRBJ2-1; possibly TRBD2 for D (5 bases). The CDR3 runs to 15 residues. Germline V gives CDR1 MNHEY, CDR2 SVGAGI. V lost 0 bases to trimming and J lost 1 base, with 7 bases between them.

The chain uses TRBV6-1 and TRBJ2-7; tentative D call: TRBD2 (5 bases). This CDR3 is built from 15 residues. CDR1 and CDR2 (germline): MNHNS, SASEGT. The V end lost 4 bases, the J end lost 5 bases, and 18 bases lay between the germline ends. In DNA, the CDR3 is TGTGCCAGCAGTGCCCGGGGAATGGGTGGGAACGAGCAGTACGTC. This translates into CASSARGMGGNEQYV.

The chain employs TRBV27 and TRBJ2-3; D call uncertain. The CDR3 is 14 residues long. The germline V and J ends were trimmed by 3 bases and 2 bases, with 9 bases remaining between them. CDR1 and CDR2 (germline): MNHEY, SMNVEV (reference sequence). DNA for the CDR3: TGTGCCAGCAGTTTGCGGCTAAACACAGATACGCAGTATTTT. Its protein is CASSLRLNTDTQYF.

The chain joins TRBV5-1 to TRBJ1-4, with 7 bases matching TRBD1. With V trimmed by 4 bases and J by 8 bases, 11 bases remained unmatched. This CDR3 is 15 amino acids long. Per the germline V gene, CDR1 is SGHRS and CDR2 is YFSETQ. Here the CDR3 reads CASSPTQGPGEKLFF. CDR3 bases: TGCGCCAGCAGCCCAACACAGGGGCCTGGGGAAAAACTGTTTTTT.

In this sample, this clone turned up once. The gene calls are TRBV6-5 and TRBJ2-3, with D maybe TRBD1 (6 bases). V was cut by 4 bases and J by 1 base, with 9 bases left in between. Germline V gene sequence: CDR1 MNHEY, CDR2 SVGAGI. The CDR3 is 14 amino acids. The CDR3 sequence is CASSSSGGTDTQYF. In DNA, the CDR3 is TGTGCCAGCAGTTCCTCAGGGGGCACAGATACGCAGTATTTT.

This chain's CDR3 is CASSLGQGPFQPQHF. The CDR3 DNA reads TGTGCCAGCAGCTTGGGTCAGGGTCCGTTTCAGCCCCAGCATTTT. The genes are TRBV5-6 and TRBJ1-5, with D possibly being TRBD1 (5 bases). Germline lookup yields CDR1 SGHDT and CDR2 YYEEEE. This CDR3 comprises 15 residues. V lost 0 bases to trimming and J lost 6 bases, with 13 bases between them.

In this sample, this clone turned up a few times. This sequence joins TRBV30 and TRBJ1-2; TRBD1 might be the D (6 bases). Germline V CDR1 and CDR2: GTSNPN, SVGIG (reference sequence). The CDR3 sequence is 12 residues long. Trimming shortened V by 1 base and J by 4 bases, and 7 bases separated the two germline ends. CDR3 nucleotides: TGTGCCTGGAGTGCACAGGGCTATGGCTACACCTTC. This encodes CAWSAQGYGYTF. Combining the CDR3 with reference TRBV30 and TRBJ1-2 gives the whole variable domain SQTIHQWPATLVQPVGSPLSLECTVEGTSNPNLYWYRQAAGRGLQLLFYSVGIGQISSEVPQNLSASRPQDRQFILSSKKLLLSDSGFYLCAWSAQGYGYTFGSGTRLTVV.

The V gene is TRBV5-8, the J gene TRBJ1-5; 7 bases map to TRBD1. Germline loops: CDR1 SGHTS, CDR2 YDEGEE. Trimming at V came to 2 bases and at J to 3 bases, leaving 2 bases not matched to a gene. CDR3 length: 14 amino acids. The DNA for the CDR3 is TGTGCCAGCAGCTTACAGGGGTACAATCAGCCCCAGCATTTT. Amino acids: CASSLQGYNQPQHF.

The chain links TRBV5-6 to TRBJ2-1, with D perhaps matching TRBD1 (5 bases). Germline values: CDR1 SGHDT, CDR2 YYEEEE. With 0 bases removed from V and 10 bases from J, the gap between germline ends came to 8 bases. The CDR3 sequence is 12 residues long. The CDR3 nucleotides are TGTGCCAGCAGCTTGGGGGGCGGCGAGCAGTTCTTC. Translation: CASSLGGGEQFF.

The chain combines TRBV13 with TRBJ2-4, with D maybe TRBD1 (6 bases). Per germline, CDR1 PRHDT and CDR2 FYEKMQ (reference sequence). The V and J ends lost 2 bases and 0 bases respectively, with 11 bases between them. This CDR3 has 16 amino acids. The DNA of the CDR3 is TGTGCCAGCAGCTTAACACAGGGCATAGCCAAAAACATTCAGTACTTC. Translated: CASSLTQGIAKNIQYF.

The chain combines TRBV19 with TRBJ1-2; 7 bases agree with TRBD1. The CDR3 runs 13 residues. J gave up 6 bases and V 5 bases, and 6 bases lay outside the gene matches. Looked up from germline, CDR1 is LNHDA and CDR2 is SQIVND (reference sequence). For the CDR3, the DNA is TGTGCCAGTAGTGACAGGGTGCCAGATGGCTACACCTTC. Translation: CASSDRVPDGYTF.